This is a list of T cell receptor beta chains from one sample in a study of shared clonotypes between healthy human individuals. The repertoire was sequenced with immunoSEQ multiplex PCR; TCRdb's copy has only in-frame clones and lacks some. The sample contains 550,000 to 600,000 clones, 95% to 98% of which appear only once. Sample: naive CD8+ T cells sorted from blood. The source of these receptors is a man in his thirties or forties in good health. CDR3s include the opening cysteine and the closing phenylalanine or tryptophan. D genes are given only for firm matches. Clone size is given for some rows only: seen once, a few or many times, or a class if the clone is expanded.

v_gene	abundance	d_gene	j_gene	CDR3nt	CDR3aa
TRBV5-4	.	.	TRBJ2-3	TGTGCCAGCAGCTCGGACCGTCCAGACGGCTTAGACAGACGTGATACGCAGTATTTT	CASSSDRPDGLDRRDTQYF
TRBV27	.	TRBD2	TRBJ2-3	TGTGCCAGCAGTATCAGGACTAGCGGACCCACAGATACGCAGTATTTT	CASSIRTSGPTDTQYF
TRBV9	.	TRBD2	TRBJ2-7	TGTGCCAGCAGCGTAGGGACTAGCGGCACCTACGAGCAGTACTTC	CASSVGTSGTYEQYF
TRBV7-6	once	.	TRBJ2-2	TGTGCCAGCAGTTCAGCGAACACCGGGGAGCTGTTTTTT	CASSSANTGELFF
TRBV2	once	.	TRBJ2-2	TGTGCCAGCGGAGTGAGTGGCGTATCGAACACCGGGGAGCTGTTTTTT	CASGVSGVSNTGELFF
TRBV29-1	once	.	TRBJ2-1	TGCAGCGTTGAGGGCCAGGGGGAGGTCGATGAGCAGTTCTTC	CSVEGQGEVDEQFF
TRBV28	.	.	TRBJ2-1	TGTGCCAGCAGCTTATTAGGAGCGGACTCCTACAATGAGCAGTTCTTC	CASSLLGADSYNEQFF
TRBV7-8	.	.	TRBJ2-7	TGTGCCAGCAGCTTAGAGGGCACTTCCTACGAGCAGTACTTC	CASSLEGTSYEQYF
TRBV7-2	.	TRBD1	TRBJ2-7	TGTGCCAGCAGCCAGGGACAGGGGGCGAGCGAGCAGTACTTC	CASSQGQGASEQYF
TRBV9	.	TRBD1	TRBJ2-3	TGTGCCAGCAGCGTAGCAGGGGGCGGCACAGATACGCAGTATTTT	CASSVAGGGTDTQYF
TRBV13	.	.	TRBJ2-7	TGTGCCAGCAGTCTCTTAACTAGTACCTTCGGGAACTACGAGCAGTACTTC	CASSLLTSTFGNYEQYF
TRBV10-2	.	.	TRBJ2-6	TGCGCCAGCAATCCCCACCCCACTGGGGCCAACGTCCTGACTTTC	CASNPHPTGANVLTF
TRBV27	.	.	TRBJ2-6	TGTGCCAGCAGTCAGCCCTCTGGGGCCAACGTCCTGACTTTC	CASSQPSGANVLTF
TRBV6-1	once	TRBD1	TRBJ2-1	TGTGCCAGCAGTGAAAGTGCCGGGACAGGGTCCTACAATGAGCAGTTCTTC	CASSESAGTGSYNEQFF
TRBV2	.	TRBD1	TRBJ2-6	TGTGCCAGCAGAGGACAGGGCGGCGGGGCCAACGTCCTGACTTTC	CASRGQGGGANVLTF
TRBV7-2	.	.	TRBJ2-7	TGTGCCAGCAGCTTAGTGATAGCCGAATCCTACGAGCAGTACTTC	CASSLVIAESYEQYF
TRBV7-2	.	TRBD2	TRBJ2-1	TGTGCCAGCAGCATTAGCGGGAATATCTACAATGAGCAGTTCTTC	CASSISGNIYNEQFF
TRBV7-2	.	.	TRBJ2-7	TGTGCCAGCAGCCCAACCCGGGGCAGTGGCATCTACGAGCAGTACTTC	CASSPTRGSGIYEQYF
TRBV29-1	.	.	TRBJ1-4	TGCAGCGTTTACAGTCTAGCGGGGGAAAAACTGTTTTTT	CSVYSLAGEKLFF
TRBV27	.	.	TRBJ1-1	TGTGCCAGCAGAGAATTGGGACAGAACACTGAAGCTTTCTTT	CASRELGQNTEAFF
TRBV7-9	once	TRBD1	TRBJ1-2	TGTGCCAGCAGCCTCGACAGGGAAGCAGAAAACTATGGCTACACCTTC	CASSLDREAENYGYTF
TRBV30	.	.	TRBJ2-7	TGTGCCTGGAGTCTCAAGGGCGGGCAGCAGGACCCACCGCCCTACGAGCAGTACTTC	CAWSLKGGQQDPPPYEQYF
TRBV7-9	.	TRBD1	TRBJ1-5	TGTGCCAGCACAGGATTTAGGGGGAAGGGCAGGGGGCCTCAGCCCCAGCATTTT	CASTGFRGKGRGPQPQHF
TRBV27	.	.	TRBJ1-5	TGTGCCAGCAGTTTAGTCCCCGGGGCCACCTTACCCCAGCATTTT	CASSLVPGATLPQHF
TRBV28	.	TRBD2	TRBJ2-7	TGTGCCAGCAGTTTACTGGGGACTAGGGTGGATGAGCAGTACTTC	CASSLLGTRVDEQYF
TRBV27	.	.	TRBJ2-7	TGTGCCAGCAGTTCTGGGGATCCTTACTCCTACGAGCAGTACTTC	CASSSGDPYSYEQYF
TRBV11-2	.	.	TRBJ2-1	TGTGCCAGCAGCGGAGGGGGCAATGAGCAGTTCTTC	CASSGGGNEQFF
TRBV10-2	.	TRBD2	TRBJ2-3	TGCGCCAGCAGTGCGACTAGCGCAAAGAAAGATACGCAGTATTTT	CASSATSAKKDTQYF
TRBV5-6	.	TRBD2	TRBJ2-5	TGTGCCAGCAGCTTCGGGGGCGTTCTAGCGGGAGGAGAGACCCAGTACTTC	CASSFGGVLAGGETQYF
TRBV9	.	.	TRBJ1-2	TGTGCCAGTAATGGGAGATATGGCTACACCTTC	CASNGRYGYTF
TRBV9	.	.	TRBJ2-7	TGTGCCAGCAGCAAACAGGGGGGGTCCTACGAGCAGTACTTC	CASSKQGGSYEQYF
TRBV7-9	.	TRBD2	TRBJ2-2	TGTGCCAGCAGCGCTAGACTAGCGGGATTTTCTGCCGGGGAGCTGTTTTTT	CASSARLAGFSAGELFF